The next 6 T cell receptor beta chains were all read from a single sample in a study of shared clonotypes between healthy human individuals. CD8 cells regarded as naive lacked CD45RO, were positively chosen for CCR7, and omitted terminally differentiated effector memory CD45RA+ cells. Sequencing used immunoSEQ multiplex PCR; TCRdb keeps in-frame clones, though not all of them. Of about 680,000 clones listed, about 90% are singletons. The sample comprised naive CD8+ T cells sorted from blood. The receptors here all came from a man aged 30 to 45 in good health.

V and J are TRBV29-1 and TRBJ2-1; perhaps TRBD1 as D (6 bases). The CDR3 runs to 13 residues. V was clipped by 7 bases and J by 7 bases, with 17 bases between them. Per germline, CDR1 SQVTM and CDR2 ANQGSEA. CDR3 in DNA: TGCAGCGCCCACCCAGGGGCGGAAAATGAGCAGTTCTTC. Translating gives CSAHPGAENEQFF.

Notes on this clone: This same CDR3 is encoded by further DNA sequences in the sample. V and J are TRBV29-1 and TRBJ2-5, with TRBD2 matching 9 bases. Unmatched junction bases numbered 5, after V lost 1 base and J lost 5 bases. This CDR3 comprises 14 residues. Per germline, CDR1 SQVTM and CDR2 ANQGSEA. The CDR3 DNA reads TGCAGCGTTGAAGGGTTAGCGGGAGTTGAGACCCAGTACTTC. Translating gives CSVEGLAGVETQYF.

The J gene is TRBJ2-7, the V gene TRBV19, with D perhaps TRBD2 (5 bases). CDR1 and CDR2 (germline): LNHDA, SQIVND (reference sequence). The CDR3 extends over 15 amino acids. The germline V and J ends were trimmed by 5 bases and 0 bases, with 14 bases remaining between them. The CDR3: CASSPYAEVSYEQYF. CDR3 nucleotides: TGTGCCAGTAGTCCCTATGCGGAGGTCTCCTACGAGCAGTACTTC.

The V call is TRBV13, the J call TRBJ2-5; TRBD1 or TRBD2 may be the D gene (5 bases each). CDR3 size: 14 residues. Germline V gene data show CDR1 as PRHDT and CDR2 as FYEKMQ (reference sequence). Trimming pared 4 bases from V and 0 bases from J, leaving 9 bases between. CDR3 protein: CASSSGPDQETQYF. CDR3 bases: TGTGCCAGCAGCTCGGGACCTGACCAAGAGACCCAGTACTTC.

The chain recombines TRBV27 with TRBJ2-7; maybe TRBD2 (7 bases). This CDR3 region has 15 residues. Trimming stripped 6 bases from V and 6 bases from J, with 21 bases between. Germline V gene data show CDR1 as MNHEY and CDR2 as SMNVEV (reference sequence). The DNA for the CDR3 is TGTGCCAGCAGCCCCGAGGGGGGGCGAGCGGGCGAGCAGTACTTC. Translating it yields CASSPEGGRAGEQYF.

The chain couples TRBV7-3 to TRBJ2-1, with 12 nucleotides matching TRBD2. Germline trimming cut 4 bases from V and 10 bases from J; bases unmatched to any gene: 8. The CDR3 has 15 residues. From germline, CDR1 is SGHTA and CDR2 FQGTGA. The CDR3 here is CASSSMGLAGEEQFF. As DNA, the CDR3 is TGTGCCAGCAGCTCAATGGGACTAGCGGGCGAAGAGCAGTTCTTC.